The clone carrying this TCR beta chain occurred many times. The antigen is not known. This specimen belongs to a study of spatial heterogeneity in lung cancer. Whole-study context: The study found that TCR transcript counts in tumor regions correlated strongly with a matched bulk RNA-seq T cell module score. Findings and limits, study-wide: Expanded intratumoral alpha and beta TCR counts tracked tumor mutation counts. Quantities of ubiquitous and regional expanded TCRs paralleled ubiquitous and regional nonsynonymous mutations, respectively.

TCRdb recomputed calls from the 5' RACE reads with MiXCR, one row per CDR3 protein. The data contain approximately 13,000 distinct CDR3 sequences, over 4.5% of them seen just once; the ten biggest clones take up 36%. Time point indicated: sample taken at primary tumor resection. The 55 to 90 donors had untreated early-stage non-small cell lung cancer. This sequence originates from a male donor with early-stage non-small cell lung cancer. The material was lung tumor tissue, obtained at surgery.

Here the CDR3 DNA reads TGTGCCAGCAGAAATGTGGATACGCAGTATTTT. Translation: CASRNVDTQYF. This chain joins TRBV7-9 and TRBJ2-3; D is unresolved. The ends were cut back, 6 bases at V and 6 bases at J, with 7 bases in the middle. Germline CDR1 is SEHNR and CDR2 is FQNEAQ (reference sequence). The CDR3 runs to 11 residues.